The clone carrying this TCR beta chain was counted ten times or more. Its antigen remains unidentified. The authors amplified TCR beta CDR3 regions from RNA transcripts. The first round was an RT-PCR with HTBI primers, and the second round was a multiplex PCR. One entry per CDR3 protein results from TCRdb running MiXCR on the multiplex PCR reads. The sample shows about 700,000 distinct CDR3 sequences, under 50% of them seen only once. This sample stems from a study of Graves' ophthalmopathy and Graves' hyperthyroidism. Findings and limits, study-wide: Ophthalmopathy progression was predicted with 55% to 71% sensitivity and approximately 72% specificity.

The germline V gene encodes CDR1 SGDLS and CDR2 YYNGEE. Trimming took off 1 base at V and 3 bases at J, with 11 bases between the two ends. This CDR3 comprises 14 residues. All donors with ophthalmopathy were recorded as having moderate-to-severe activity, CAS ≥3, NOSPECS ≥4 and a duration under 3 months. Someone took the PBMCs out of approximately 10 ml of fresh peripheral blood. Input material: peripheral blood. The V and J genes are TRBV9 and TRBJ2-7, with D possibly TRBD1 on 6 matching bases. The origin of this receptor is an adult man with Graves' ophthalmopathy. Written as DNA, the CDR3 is TGTGCCAGCAGCGTAACAGGGAGTGGCTACGAGCAGTACTTC. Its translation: CASSVTGSGYEQYF.